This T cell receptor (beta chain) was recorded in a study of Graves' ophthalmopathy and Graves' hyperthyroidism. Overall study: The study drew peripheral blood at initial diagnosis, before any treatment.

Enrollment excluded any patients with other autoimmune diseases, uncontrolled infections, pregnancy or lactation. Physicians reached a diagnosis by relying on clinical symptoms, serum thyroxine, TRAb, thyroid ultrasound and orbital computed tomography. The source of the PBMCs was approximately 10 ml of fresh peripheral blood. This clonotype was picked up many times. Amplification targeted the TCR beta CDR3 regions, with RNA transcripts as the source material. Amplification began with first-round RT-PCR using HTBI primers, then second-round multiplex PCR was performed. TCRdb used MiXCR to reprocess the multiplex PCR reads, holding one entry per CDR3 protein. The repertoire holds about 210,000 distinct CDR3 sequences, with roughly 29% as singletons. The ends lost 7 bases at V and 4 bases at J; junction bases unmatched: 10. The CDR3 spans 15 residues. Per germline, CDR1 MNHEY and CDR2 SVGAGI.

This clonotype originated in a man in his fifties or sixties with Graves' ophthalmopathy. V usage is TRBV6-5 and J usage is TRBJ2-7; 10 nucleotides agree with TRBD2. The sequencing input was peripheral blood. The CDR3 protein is CASNIRAGGPYEQYF. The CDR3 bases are TGTGCCAGCAATATTCGAGCGGGAGGGCCTTACGAGCAGTACTTC.